The 11 T cell receptor beta chains reported below all come from one sample, sequenced in a study of T cells in Graves' hyperthyroidism and ophthalmopathy. The source material, RNA transcripts, was used to amplify TCR beta CDR3 regions. HTBI primers were used for first-round RT-PCR of the TCR CDR3. TCRdb re-called the multiplex PCR reads through MiXCR, storing one row per CDR3 protein. The sample contains 380,000 or so distinct CDR3 sequences, 13% of which appear only once. The sample taken for sequencing was blood. The receptors stem from a man younger than 45 with Graves' hyperthyroidism that later progressed to Graves' ophthalmopathy.

A few counts support this clonotype. CDR3 amino acids: CSARGSTEALADTQYF. The DNA for the CDR3 is TGCAGTGCTAGAGGTTCGACCGAGGCCCTCGCAGATACGCAGTATTTT. This rearrangement joins TRBV20-1 to TRBJ2-3; D unresolved. V dropped 1 base and J dropped 4 bases, with 18 bases sitting between them. The CDR3 runs 16 residues. CDR1 and CDR2 from the germline V gene are DFQATT and SNEGSKA (reference sequence).

This clonotype came up many times. The V gene is TRBV12-3 or TRBV12-4, the J gene TRBJ1-5, with 8 bases that match TRBD1. This CDR3 is built from 18 residues. V dropped 5 bases and J dropped 0; count of bases not matched to a gene: 12. The CDR3 region has the DNA TGTGCCAGCAGTAGAGGGACAGGCCTAGACAATAGCAATCAGCCCCAGCATTTT. Translation: CASSRGTGLDNSNQPQHF.

This clonotype was found many times. V gene TRBV12-5 combines with J gene TRBJ1-1; D gene uncertain. V was trimmed by 2 bases and J by 4 bases, leaving 20 bases between them. Germline V gives CDR1 LGHNT, CDR2 FRNRAP. CDR3 length: 17 residues. The CDR3 loop is CASGLIMRRPRSTEAFF. The CDR3 region has the DNA TGTGCTAGTGGTTTGATAATGAGACGTCCTCGGAGCACTGAAGCTTTCTTT.

This clonotype was observed at least ten times. The chain combines TRBV5-1 with TRBJ2-7; tentatively, D is TRBD1 (7 bases). CDR3 size: 15 residues. The V and J ends lost 3 bases and 0 bases respectively, with 13 bases between them. In germline, CDR1 is SGHRS, CDR2 YFSETQ. CDR3 loop: CASSSPGGPSYEQYF. CDR3 nucleotides: TGCGCCAGCAGCTCGCCAGGGGGGCCCTCCTACGAGCAGTACTTC.

In this sample, this clonotype turned up a few times. The chain uses TRBV4-1 and TRBJ2-1, with TRBD1 matching 7 bases. The CDR3 is made up of 14 amino acids. Trimming removed 3 bases from V and 3 bases from J; junction bases left unmatched: 2. Germline CDR1 reads MGHRA; CDR2 reads YSYEKL. Written as DNA, the CDR3 is TGCGCCAGCAGCCAGGACAGGCTCTACAATGAGCAGTTCTTC. Protein sequence: CASSQDRLYNEQFF.

This clonotype has a handful of counts. The rearrangement uses TRBV7-9 and TRBJ2-7; TRBD2 aligns across 7 bases. This CDR3 has 15 amino acids. V shed 3 bases, J shed 4 bases, and the junction held 9 bases outside the gene matches. CDR1 SEHNR and CDR2 FQNEAQ come from the germline V gene (reference sequence). CDR3 residues: CASSLPGRLGYEQYF. CDR3 DNA: TGTGCCAGCAGCTTGCCCGGGAGGCTGGGATACGAGCAGTACTTC.

The sample holds many counts of this clonotype. This chain joins TRBV6-1 and TRBJ2-1, with TRBD2 as a possible D gene (6 bases). CDR1 MNHNS and CDR2 SASEGT come from the germline V gene. This CDR3 has 15 amino acids. Trimming cost V 5 bases and J 3 bases, with 14 bases left between them. The CDR3 loop is CASSYAGSHYNEQFF. The CDR3 region has the DNA TGTGCCAGCAGTTACGCGGGATCTCACTACAATGAGCAGTTCTTC.

This clonotype showed up many times. This chain joins TRBV2 and TRBJ1-5; the D is unclear. Germline CDR1 SNHLY, CDR2 FYNNEI. V was cut by 1 base and J by 0 bases, with 4 bases left in between. This CDR3 has 14 residues. The CDR3 DNA follows: TGTGCCAGCAGTGAAGGGCATAGCAATCAGCCCCAGCATTTT. This gives the protein CASSEGHSNQPQHF.

Many counts were recorded for this clonotype. The chain carries TRBV7-3 and TRBJ2-7; 9 nucleotides align to TRBD1. Germline V gene sequence: CDR1 SGHTA, CDR2 FQGTGA. V trimming: 5 bases; J trimming: 2 bases; junction bases outside the gene matches: 10. The CDR3 length is 16 residues. In nucleotides, the CDR3 is TGTGCCAGCAGCCCATCTTCCGGGACAGGGCCCTACGAGCAGTACTTC. Residues: CASSPSSGTGPYEQYF.

The chain recombines TRBV6-1 with TRBJ2-5; no firm D call. CDR3 length: 15 amino acids. V shed 5 bases and J shed 2 bases, with 15 bases lying between them. Germline lookup yields CDR1 MNHNS and CDR2 SASEGT. The CDR3 coding sequence is TGTGCCAGCAGTCGTCGACGGATGGGGCAAGAGACCCAGTACTTC. Protein: CASSRRRMGQETQYF.

This clonotype was seen at least ten times. V is TRBV28 and J is TRBJ1-1; 7 bases are shared with TRBD1. The CDR3 is made up of 16 amino acids. Germline trimming cut 3 bases from V and 4 bases from J; bases unmatched to any gene: 11. Per the germline V gene, CDR1 is MDHEN and CDR2 is SYDVKM. CDR3 in amino acids: CASSFDGGQRGTEAFF. In DNA form, the CDR3 reads TGTGCCAGCAGTTTTGACGGGGGACAGAGAGGCACTGAAGCTTTCTTT. The full variable domain, in which reference TRBV28 and TRBJ1-1 provide the parts outside the CDR3, is DVKVTQSSRYLVKRTGEKVFLECVQDMDHENMFWYRQDPGLGLRLIYFSYDVKMKEKGDIPEGYSVSREKKERFSLILESASTNQTSMYLCASSFDGGQRGTEAFFGQGTRLTVV.